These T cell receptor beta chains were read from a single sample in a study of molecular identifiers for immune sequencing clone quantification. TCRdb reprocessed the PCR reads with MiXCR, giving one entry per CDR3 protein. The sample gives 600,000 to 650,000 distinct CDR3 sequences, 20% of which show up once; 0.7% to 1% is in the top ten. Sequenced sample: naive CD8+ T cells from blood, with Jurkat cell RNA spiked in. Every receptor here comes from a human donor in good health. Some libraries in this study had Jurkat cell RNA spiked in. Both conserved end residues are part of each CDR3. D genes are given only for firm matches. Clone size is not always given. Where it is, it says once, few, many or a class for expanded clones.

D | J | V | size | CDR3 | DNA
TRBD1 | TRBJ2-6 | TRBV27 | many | CASSSLGQGFSGANVLTF | TGTGCCAGCAGTTCTTTAGGACAGGGGTTTTCTGGGGCCAACGTCCTGACTTTC
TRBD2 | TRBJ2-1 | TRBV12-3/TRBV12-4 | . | CASSLGPGLAETYEQFF | TGTGCCAGCAGTTTAGGGCCTGGACTAGCCGAAACCTATGAGCAGTTCTTC
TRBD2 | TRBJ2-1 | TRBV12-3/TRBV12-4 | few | CASSHPKLAGDAYNEQFF | TGTGCCAGCAGTCACCCAAAACTAGCGGGGGACGCCTACAATGAGCAGTTCTTC
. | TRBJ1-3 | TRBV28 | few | CASSFRGEAGNTIYF | TGTGCCAGCAGTTTCAGGGGTGAGGCTGGAAACACCATATATTTT
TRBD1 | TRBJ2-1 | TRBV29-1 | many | CSVAGTGTYNEQFF | TGCAGCGTTGCCGGGACAGGGACCTACAATGAGCAGTTCTTC
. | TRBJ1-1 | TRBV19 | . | CASVMGNTEAFF | TGTGCCAGTGTGATGGGGAACACTGAAGCTTTCTTT
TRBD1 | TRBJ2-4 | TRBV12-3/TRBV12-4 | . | CASSLYTGGVNIQYF | TGTGCCAGCAGTTTGTATACAGGGGGCGTGAACATTCAGTACTTC
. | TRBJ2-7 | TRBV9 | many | CASSPVGDSYEQYF | TGTGCCAGCAGCCCCGTCGGGGACTCCTACGAGCAGTACTTC
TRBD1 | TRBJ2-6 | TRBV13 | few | CASSSRDRGRPGANVLTF | TGTGCCAGCAGCTCGAGGGACAGGGGGCGGCCTGGGGCCAACGTCCTGACTTTC
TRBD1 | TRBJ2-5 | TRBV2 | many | CASSGRDREIQETQYF | TGTGCCAGCAGTGGCCGGGACAGGGAAATCCAAGAGACCCAGTACTTC
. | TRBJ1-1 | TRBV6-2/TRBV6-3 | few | CASSLPPDSVRSEAFF | TGTGCCAGCAGCCTTCCCCCCGACTCGGTCCGGAGCGAAGCTTTCTTT
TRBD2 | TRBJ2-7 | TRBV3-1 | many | CASSPLTSSPYEQYF | TGTGCCAGCAGCCCCCTGACTAGCTCTCCCTACGAGCAGTACTTC
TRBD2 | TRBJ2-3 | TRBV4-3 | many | CASSQTAGAGTDTQYF | TGCGCCAGCAGCCAAACGGCGGGAGCTGGTACAGATACGCAGTATTTT
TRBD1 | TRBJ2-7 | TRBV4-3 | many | CASSPKDRGRYEQYF | TGCGCCAGCAGCCCCAAGGACAGGGGAAGGTACGAGCAGTACTTC
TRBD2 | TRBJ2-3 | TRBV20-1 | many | CSARVAGQDTQYF | TGCAGTGCTAGGGTAGCGGGCCAGGATACGCAGTATTTT
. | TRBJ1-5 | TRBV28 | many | CATQDSHNQPQHF | TGTGCCACCCAAGACAGCCACAATCAGCCCCAGCATTTT
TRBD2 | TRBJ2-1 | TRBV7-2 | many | CASSTRPVPPAGYSNEQFF | TGTGCCAGCAGCACCAGACCCGTCCCTCCAGCGGGATACAGCAATGAGCAGTTCTTC